These 8 T cell receptor beta chains originate from one sample sequenced in a study of identifying expanded T cells in peripheral blood. Only in-frame clones appear in the TCRdb table, and some are missing; sequencing was by immunoSEQ multiplex PCR. The repertoire holds under 150,000 clones, approximately 86% seen once, with around 8.2% in the top ten. The source material was blood. These receptors were collected from a person aged 18 to 70 in good health.

This clone was recorded only once. CDR3 DNA: TGTGCCAGCTCACCATCCCCCAACACTGAAGCTTTCTTT. Translating gives CASSPSPNTEAFF. The chain combines TRBV18 with TRBJ1-1; D unclear. Trimming left V 2 bases short and J 2 bases short, with 6 bases between. This CDR3 is 13 amino acids long. CDR1 and CDR2 from the germline V gene are KGHSH and LQKENI.

V usage is TRBV10-3 and J usage is TRBJ1-4; a weak D match, TRBD1 (6 bases). Germline assignment: CDR1 ENHRY and CDR2 SYGVKD. The CDR3 is 15 amino acids. The V end lost 4 bases, the J end lost 6 bases, and 15 bases lay between the germline ends. The CDR3 DNA sequence: TGTGCCATCAGTGCTACCGGGACACGGGATGAAAAACTGTTTTTT. It codes for CAISATGTRDEKLFF.

V is TRBV28 and J is TRBJ1-2; D gene ambiguous. CDR1 and CDR2 (germline): MDHEN, SYDVKM. This CDR3 has 12 amino acids. The V end was cut by 2 bases, the J end by 8 bases, with 9 bases between. CDR3 sequence (DNA): TGTGCCAGCAGTTTACCAGAAGACGGCTACACCTTC. Translated, it gives CASSLPEDGYTF.

This clone came up a few times. The chain uses TRBV19 and TRBJ1-5; 7 bases match TRBD1. Losses at the gene ends were 0 bases for V and 1 base for J; bases not matched to a gene: 6. The CDR3 has 17 residues. CDR1 and CDR2 (germline): LNHDA, SQIVND (reference sequence). DNA for the CDR3: TGTGCCAGTAGTATAGATTTGAGGGGGCGAAGCAATCAGCCCCAGCATTTT. This sequence encodes CASSIDLRGRSNQPQHF.

This clone occurred a few times. The chain combines TRBV19 with TRBJ1-2; D perhaps matches TRBD1 (6 bases). The V end was cut by 1 base, the J end by 4 bases, with 7 bases between. Looked up from germline, CDR1 is LNHDA and CDR2 is SQIVND (reference sequence). This CDR3 is built from 13 residues. The CDR3 bases are TGTGCCAGTAGTATAGTACAGGGCTATGGCTACACCTTC. This encodes CASSIVQGYGYTF.

This clone was picked up a small number of times. The chain couples TRBV4-2 to TRBJ1-5; D is undetermined. CDR3 length: 15 amino acids. Germline CDR1 is LGHNA and CDR2 is YNFKEQ. V was trimmed by 6 bases and J by 0 bases, leaving 12 bases between them. DNA of the CDR3: TGTGCCAGCAGTCCGACATTGACTAGCAATCAGCCCCAGCATTTT. Residues: CASSPTLTSNQPQHF.

In DNA form, the CDR3 reads TGTGCCAGCAGAACCCAGGGTCTGGAGACCCAGTACTTC. Encoded protein: CASRTQGLETQYF. The chain is built from TRBV28 and TRBJ2-5; tentative D call: TRBD1 (5 bases). V gave up 6 bases and J gave up 5 bases, with 13 bases separating them. CDR1 and CDR2 from the germline V gene are MDHEN and SYDVKM. The CDR3 has 13 amino acids.

The genes are TRBV28 and TRBJ2-1; 16 bases match TRBD2. V shed 4 bases, J shed 2 bases, and the junction held 5 bases outside the gene matches. The germline CDR1 and CDR2 sequences are MDHEN and SYDVKM. The CDR3 is 18 amino acids. CDR3 sequence (DNA): TGTGCCAGCAGTTGGGGACTAGCGGGAGGGCCGGCCTACAATGAGCAGTTCTTC. Protein sequence: CASSWGLAGGPAYNEQFF. Together with reference TRBV28 and TRBJ2-1, the CDR3 gives the full variable domain: DVKVTQSSRYLVKRTGEKVFLECVQDMDHENMFWYRQDPGLGLRLIYFSYDVKMKEKGDIPEGYSVSREKKERFSLILESASTNQTSMYLCASSWGLAGGPAYNEQFFGPGTRLTVL.